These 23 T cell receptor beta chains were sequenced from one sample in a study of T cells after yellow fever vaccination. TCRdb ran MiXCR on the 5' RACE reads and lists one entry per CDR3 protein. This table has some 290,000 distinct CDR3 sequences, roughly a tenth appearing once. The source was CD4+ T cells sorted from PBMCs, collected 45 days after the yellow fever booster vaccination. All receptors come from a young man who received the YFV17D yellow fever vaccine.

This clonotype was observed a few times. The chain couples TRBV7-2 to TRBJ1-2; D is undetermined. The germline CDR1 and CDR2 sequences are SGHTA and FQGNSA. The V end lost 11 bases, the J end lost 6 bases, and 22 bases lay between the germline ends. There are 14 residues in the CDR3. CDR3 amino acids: CASRLTLGNDGYTF. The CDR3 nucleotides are TGTGCCTCTCGCCTAACCCTAGGGAATGATGGCTACACCTTC.

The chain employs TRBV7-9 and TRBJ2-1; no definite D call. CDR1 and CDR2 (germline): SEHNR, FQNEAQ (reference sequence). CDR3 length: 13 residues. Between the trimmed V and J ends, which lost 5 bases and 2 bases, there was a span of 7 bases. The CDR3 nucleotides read TGTGCCAGCAGCGCCTTCCCCTACAATGAGCAGTTCTTC. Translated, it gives CASSAFPYNEQFF.

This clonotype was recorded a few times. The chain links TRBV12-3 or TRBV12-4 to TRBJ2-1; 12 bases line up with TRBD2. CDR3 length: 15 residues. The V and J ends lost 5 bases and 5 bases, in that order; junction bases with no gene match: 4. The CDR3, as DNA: TGTGCCAGCAGTATCGGACTAGCGGGGAACAATGAGCAGTTCTTC. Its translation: CASSIGLAGNNEQFF.

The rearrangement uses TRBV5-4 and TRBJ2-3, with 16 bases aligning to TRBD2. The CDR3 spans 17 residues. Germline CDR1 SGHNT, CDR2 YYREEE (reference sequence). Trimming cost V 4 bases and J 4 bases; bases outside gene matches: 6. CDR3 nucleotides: TGTGCCAGCAGCGCCGGGACTAGCGGGGGGGCGTCAGATACGCAGTATTTT. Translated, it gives CASSAGTSGGASDTQYF.

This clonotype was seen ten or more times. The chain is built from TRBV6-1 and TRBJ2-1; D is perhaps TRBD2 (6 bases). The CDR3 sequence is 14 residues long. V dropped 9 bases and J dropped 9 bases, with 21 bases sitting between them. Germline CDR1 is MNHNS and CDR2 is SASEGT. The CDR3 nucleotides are TGTGCCAGTTCATCATCCGACCGGCGGGGTGAGCAGTTCTTC. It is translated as CASSSSDRRGEQFF.

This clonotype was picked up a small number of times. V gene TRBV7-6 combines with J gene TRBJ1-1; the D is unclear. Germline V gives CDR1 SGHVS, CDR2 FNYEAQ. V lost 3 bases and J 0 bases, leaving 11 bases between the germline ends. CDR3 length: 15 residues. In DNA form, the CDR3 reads TGTGCCAGCAGCTTCGTGTCGGGAATGAACACTGAAGCTTTCTTT. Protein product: CASSFVSGMNTEAFF.

CDR3 region: CASSPSGQSGKGNTIYF. The CDR3 DNA is TGTGCCAGCAGCCCATCGGGACAGTCGGGCAAAGGAAACACCATATATTTT. The chain joins TRBV7-6 to TRBJ1-3; 7 bases map to TRBD1. Germline lookup yields CDR1 SGHVS and CDR2 FNYEAQ. V shed 5 bases and J 4 bases; nucleotides not matched to a gene: 14. This CDR3 spans 17 amino acids. Looking up the rest from reference TRBV7-6 and TRBJ1-3 gives the full variable domain: GAGVSQSPRYKVTKRGQDVALRCDPISGHVSLYWYRQALGQGPEFLTYFNYEAQQDKSGLPNDRFSAERPEGSISTLTIQRTEQRDSAMYRCASSPSGQSGKGNTIYFGEGSWLTVV.

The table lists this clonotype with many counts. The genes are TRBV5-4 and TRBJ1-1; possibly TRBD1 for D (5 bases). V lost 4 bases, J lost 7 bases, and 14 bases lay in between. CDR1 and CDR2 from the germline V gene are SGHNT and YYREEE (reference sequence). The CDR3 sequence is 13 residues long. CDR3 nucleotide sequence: TGTGCCAGCAGCCTTGGGACCGCCGGTGAAGCTTTCTTT. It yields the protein CASSLGTAGEAFF.

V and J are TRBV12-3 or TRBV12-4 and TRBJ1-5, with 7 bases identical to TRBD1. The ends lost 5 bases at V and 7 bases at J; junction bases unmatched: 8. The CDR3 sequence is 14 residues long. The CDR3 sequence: CASSVDRSDQPQHF. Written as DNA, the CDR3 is TGTGCCAGCAGTGTGGACAGGTCCGACCAGCCCCAGCATTTT.

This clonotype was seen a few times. DNA for the CDR3: TGCGCCAGCAAGACAGCAGAGGGGACTGAAGCTTTCTTT. Protein product: CASKTAEGTEAFF. This chain connects TRBV5-1 to TRBJ1-1; possible D gene TRBD1, 5 bases. From germline, CDR1 is SGHRS and CDR2 YFSETQ. Between the trimmed V and J ends, which lost 6 bases and 5 bases, there was a span of 14 bases. The CDR3 spans 13 residues.

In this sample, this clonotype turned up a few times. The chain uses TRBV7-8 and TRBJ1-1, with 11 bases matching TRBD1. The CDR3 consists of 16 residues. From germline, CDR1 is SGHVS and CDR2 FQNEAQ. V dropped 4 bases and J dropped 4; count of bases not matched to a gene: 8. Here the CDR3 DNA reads TGTGCCAGCAGCTCGACAACCGGGACAGGGGGCACTGAAGCTTTCTTT. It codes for CASSSTTGTGGTEAFF.

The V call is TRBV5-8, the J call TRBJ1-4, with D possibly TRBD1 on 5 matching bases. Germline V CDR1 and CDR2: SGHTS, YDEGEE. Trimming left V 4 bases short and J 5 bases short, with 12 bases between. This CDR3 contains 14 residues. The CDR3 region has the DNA TGTGCCAGCAGCGGCGGGACCTGGAATGAAAAACTGTTTTTT. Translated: CASSGGTWNEKLFF.

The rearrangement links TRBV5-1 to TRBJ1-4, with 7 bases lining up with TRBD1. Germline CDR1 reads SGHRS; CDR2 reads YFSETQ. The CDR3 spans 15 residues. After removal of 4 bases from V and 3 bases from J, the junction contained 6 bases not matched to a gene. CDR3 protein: CASSATGMANEKLFF. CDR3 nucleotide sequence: TGCGCCAGCAGCGCGACAGGGATGGCTAATGAAAAACTGTTTTTT.

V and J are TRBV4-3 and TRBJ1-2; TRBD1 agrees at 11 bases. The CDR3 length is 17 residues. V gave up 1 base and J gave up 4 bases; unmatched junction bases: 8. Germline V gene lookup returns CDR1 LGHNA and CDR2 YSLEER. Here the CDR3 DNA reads TGCGCCAGCAGCCAAGCTCCTCCGGGACAGGGGGTCTATGGCTACACCTTC. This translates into CASSQAPPGQGVYGYTF.

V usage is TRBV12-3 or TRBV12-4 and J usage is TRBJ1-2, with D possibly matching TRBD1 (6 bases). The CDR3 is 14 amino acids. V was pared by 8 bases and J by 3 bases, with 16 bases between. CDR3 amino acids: CASSLGGYDYGYTF. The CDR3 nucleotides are TGTGCCAGCTCGTTAGGGGGGTATGACTATGGCTACACCTTC.

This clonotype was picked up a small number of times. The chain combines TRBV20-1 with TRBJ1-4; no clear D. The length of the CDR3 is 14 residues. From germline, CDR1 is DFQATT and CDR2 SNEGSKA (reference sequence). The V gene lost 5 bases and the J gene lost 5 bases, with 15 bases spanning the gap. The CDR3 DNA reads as TGCAGTGCTGGATCGGGTGTCTCGAATGAAAAACTGTTTTTT. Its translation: CSAGSGVSNEKLFF.

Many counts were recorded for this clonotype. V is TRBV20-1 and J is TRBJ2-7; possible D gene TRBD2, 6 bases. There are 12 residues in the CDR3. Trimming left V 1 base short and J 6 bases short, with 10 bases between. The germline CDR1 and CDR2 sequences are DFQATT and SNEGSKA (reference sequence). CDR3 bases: TGCAGTGCTAGAGGGGCGGGGATCGAGCAGTACTTC. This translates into CSARGAGIEQYF.

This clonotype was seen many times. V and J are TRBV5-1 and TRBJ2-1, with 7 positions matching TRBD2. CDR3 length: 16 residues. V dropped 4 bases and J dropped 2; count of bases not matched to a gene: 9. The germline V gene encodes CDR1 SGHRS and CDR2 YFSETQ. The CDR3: CASSPAGVGPYNEQFF. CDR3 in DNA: TGCGCCAGCAGCCCCGCGGGGGTAGGGCCCTACAATGAGCAGTTCTTC.

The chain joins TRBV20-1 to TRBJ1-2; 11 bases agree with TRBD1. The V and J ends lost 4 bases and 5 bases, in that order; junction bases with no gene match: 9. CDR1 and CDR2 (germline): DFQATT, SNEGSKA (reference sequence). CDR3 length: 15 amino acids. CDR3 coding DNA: TGCAGTGCTAATCCGGGAGGGACAGGGGGATATGGCTACACCTTC. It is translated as CSANPGGTGGYGYTF.

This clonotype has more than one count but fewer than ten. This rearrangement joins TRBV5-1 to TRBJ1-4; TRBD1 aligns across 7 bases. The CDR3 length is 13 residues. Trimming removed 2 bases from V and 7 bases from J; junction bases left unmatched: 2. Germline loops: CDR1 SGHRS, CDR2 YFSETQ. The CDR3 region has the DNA TGCGCCAGCAGCTTCCAGGGGGGTGAAAAACTGTTTTTT. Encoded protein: CASSFQGGEKLFF.

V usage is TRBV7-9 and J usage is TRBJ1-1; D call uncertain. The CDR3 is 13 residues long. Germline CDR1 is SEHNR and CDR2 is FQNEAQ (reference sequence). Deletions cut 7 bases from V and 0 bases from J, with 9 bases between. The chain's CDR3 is CASTPRLNTEAFF. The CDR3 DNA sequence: TGTGCCAGCACCCCCCGGCTGAACACTGAAGCTTTCTTT.

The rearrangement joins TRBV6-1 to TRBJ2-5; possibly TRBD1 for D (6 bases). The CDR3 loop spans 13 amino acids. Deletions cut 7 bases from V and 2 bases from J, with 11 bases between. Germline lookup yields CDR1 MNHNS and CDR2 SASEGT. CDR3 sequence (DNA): TGTGCCAGCACAACAGGGTGGCAAGAGACCCAGTACTTC. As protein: CASTTGWQETQYF.

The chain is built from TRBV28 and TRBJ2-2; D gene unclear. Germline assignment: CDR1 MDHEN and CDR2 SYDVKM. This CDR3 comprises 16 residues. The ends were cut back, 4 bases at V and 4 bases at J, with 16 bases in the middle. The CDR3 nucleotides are TGTGCCAGCAGTTCCCCGGCCCCGCCAGGCACCGGGGAGCTGTTTTTT. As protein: CASSSPAPPGTGELFF. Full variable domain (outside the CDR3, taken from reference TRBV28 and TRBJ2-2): DVKVTQSSRYLVKRTGEKVFLECVQDMDHENMFWYRQDPGLGLRLIYFSYDVKMKEKGDIPEGYSVSREKKERFSLILESASTNQTSMYLCASSSPAPPGTGELFFGEGSRLTVL.